Listed below are T cell receptor beta chains from one sample, sequenced in a study of shared T cell receptors in the human thymus. Profiling relied on immunoSEQ multiplex PCR, and the TCRdb table lists in-frame clones only, not all of them. The sample yields about 730,000 clones, 80% to 90% seen once. These records were also assigned to another study, of human thymus T cells.

Sequenced input: thymocytes. The receptors derive from a girl less than two years old with a congenital heart defect. Each CDR3 is given with its conserved first and last residue. The order of the fields is V gene, clone size, J gene, D gene, CDR3 protein, CDR3 DNA. The D gene is left open where the match is weak. The size entry is marked missing in some rows and otherwise reads once, few, many or a size class.

V: TRBV13
size: NA
J: TRBJ1-1
D: NA
CDR3: CASSFSRGERNTEAFF
DNA: TGTGCCAGCAGCTTCTCCCGGGGGGAGAGGAACACTGAAGCTTTCTTT

V: TRBV6-6
size: NA
J: TRBJ1-6
D: NA
CDR3: CASSYSPESPLHF
DNA: TGTGCCAGCAGTTACTCCCCAGAATCACCCCTCCACTTT

V: TRBV5-6
size: few
J: TRBJ1-1
D: NA
CDR3: CASSLERGYTEAFF
DNA: TGTGCCAGCAGCTTGGAGCGGGGGTACACTGAAGCTTTCTTT

V: TRBV5-7
size: NA
J: TRBJ2-3
D: NA
CDR3: CASSAGLRCTDTQYF
DNA: TGTGCCAGCAGCGCGGGACTGAGGTGCACAGATACGCAGTATTTT

V: TRBV5-1
size: NA
J: TRBJ2-2
D: TRBD1
CDR3: CASSLPSGGNTGELFF
DNA: TGCGCCAGCAGCTTGCCCTCAGGGGGAAACACCGGGGAGCTGTTTTTT

V: TRBV20-1
size: NA
J: TRBJ2-1
D: NA
CDR3: CSASAIRGQFF
DNA: TGCAGTGCTAGTGCGATCCGGGGGCAGTTCTTC

V: TRBV6-6
size: few
J: TRBJ2-3
D: NA
CDR3: CASSPRRVAADTQYF
DNA: TGTGCCAGCAGCCCACGGAGAGTAGCGGCAGATACGCAGTATTTT

V: TRBV12-5
size: NA
J: TRBJ1-1
D: TRBD1
CDR3: CASGQPGQLPLGVNTEAFF
DNA: TGTGCTAGTGGTCAACCGGGACAGCTACCGCTAGGAGTGAACACTGAAGCTTTCTTT

V: TRBV19
size: NA
J: TRBJ1-2
D: NA
CDR3: CASSALPRGNGYTF
DNA: TGTGCCAGTAGTGCCCTCCCCAGAGGGAATGGCTACACCTTC

V: TRBV6-5
size: NA
J: TRBJ1-2
D: NA
CDR3: CASSEGHVYYGYTF
DNA: TGTGCCAGCAGTGAAGGACACGTCTACTATGGCTACACCTTC

V: TRBV10-3
size: NA
J: TRBJ1-6
D: NA
CDR3: CATVGTNNSPLHF
DNA: TGTGCCACCGTCGGGACAAATAATTCACCCCTCCACTTT

V: TRBV7-6
size: NA
J: TRBJ2-1
D: NA
CDR3: CASTQLETGSSYNEQFF
DNA: TGTGCCAGCACCCAGTTGGAGACTGGAAGCTCCTACAATGAGCAGTTCTTC

V: TRBV16
size: NA
J: TRBJ1-2
D: TRBD1
CDR3: CASSQGARWDSRLANYGYTF
DNA: TGTGCCAGCAGCCAAGGGGCGCGTTGGGACAGTCGCCTCGCTAACTATGGCTACACCTTC

V: TRBV28
size: NA
J: TRBJ2-3
D: TRBD2
CDR3: CASRGGRTDTQYF
DNA: TGTGCCAGCCGCGGGGGGCGCACAGATACGCAGTATTTT

V: TRBV28
size: NA
J: TRBJ2-7
D: NA
CDR3: CASSLSTGYNYEQYF
DNA: TGTGCCAGCAGTTTATCCACGGGGTATAATTACGAGCAGTACTTC

V: TRBV4-1
size: once
J: TRBJ1-4
D: NA
CDR3: CASSQEGQEQGLKEKLFF
DNA: TGCGCCAGCAGCCAAGAAGGGCAGGAGCAGGGCTTGAAGGAAAAACTGTTTTTT

V: TRBV27
size: few
J: TRBJ1-3
D: NA
CDR3: CASSRTVEDDTIYF
DNA: TGTGCCAGCAGTCGGACGGTGGAGGATGACACCATATATTTT

V: TRBV19
size: once
J: TRBJ2-1
D: NA
CDR3: CASSMGGTYNEQFF
DNA: TGTGCCAGTAGTATGGGGGGAACCTACAATGAGCAGTTCTTC

V: TRBV11-2
size: NA
J: TRBJ1-1
D: TRBD1
CDR3: CASSLATPDREDTEAFF
DNA: TGTGCCAGCAGCTTAGCCACGCCGGACAGGGAGGACACTGAAGCTTTCTTT

V: TRBV30
size: NA
J: TRBJ1-6
D: NA
CDR3: CACHLGSGNSSYNSPLHF
DNA: TGTGCCTGTCACCTCGGGTCCGGCAATAGCTCCTATAATTCACCCCTCCACTTT

V: TRBV7-7
size: NA
J: TRBJ2-3
D: TRBD1
CDR3: CASSLGGPGQATDTQYF
DNA: TGTGCCAGCAGCTTAGGGGGGCCGGGACAGGCTACAGATACGCAGTATTTT

V: TRBV4-1
size: NA
J: TRBJ2-1
D: NA
CDR3: CASSPRYRNYNEQFF
DNA: TGCGCCAGCAGCCCGAGGTACAGGAACTACAATGAGCAGTTCTTC

V: TRBV27
size: NA
J: TRBJ2-1
D: NA
CDR3: CASRREGLSSYNEQFF
DNA: TGTGCCAGCAGAAGAGAGGGCCTAAGCTCCTACAATGAGCAGTTCTTC

V: TRBV6-4
size: NA
J: TRBJ2-3
D: NA
CDR3: CASSVEGAGTDTQYF
DNA: TGTGCCAGCAGTGTGGAGGGGGCAGGCACAGATACGCAGTATTTT

V: TRBV21-1
size: NA
J: TRBJ2-3
D: NA
CDR3: CASRPPGGTDTSTDTQYF
DNA: TGTGCCAGCAGACCCCCGGGAGGGACAGACACTAGCACAGATACGCAGTATTTT

V: TRBV4-2
size: NA
J: TRBJ2-2
D: NA
CDR3: CASSQEEDRPTNTGELFF
DNA: TGTGCCAGCAGCCAAGAGGAAGACAGGCCTACGAACACCGGGGAGCTGTTTTTT

V: TRBV5-6
size: NA
J: TRBJ2-5
D: TRBD2
CDR3: CASSLTSGQETQYF
DNA: TGTGCCAGCAGTCTTACTAGCGGACAAGAGACCCAGTACTTC

V: TRBV5-1
size: NA
J: TRBJ1-5
D: TRBD1
CDR3: CASSSGTGSNQPQHF
DNA: TGCGCCAGCAGCTCCGGGACAGGGAGCAATCAGCCCCAGCATTTT

V: TRBV4-1
size: NA
J: TRBJ2-5
D: TRBD1
CDR3: CASSHAPGQGGQETQYF
DNA: TGCGCCAGCAGCCACGCCCCAGGACAGGGCGGGCAAGAGACCCAGTACTTC

V: TRBV19
size: once
J: TRBJ2-2
D: TRBD1
CDR3: CASSTTGQGLTGELFF
DNA: TGTGCCAGTAGTACCACGGGACAGGGGTTGACCGGGGAGCTGTTTTTT

V: TRBV13
size: NA
J: TRBJ2-7
D: TRBD1
CDR3: CASSLGQGTYEQYF
DNA: TGTGCCAGCAGCTTAGGACAGGGGACCTACGAGCAGTACTTC

V: TRBV5-1
size: NA
J: TRBJ2-7
D: TRBD2
CDR3: CASSIESGGDEQYF
DNA: TGCGCCAGCAGTATAGAAAGCGGGGGGGACGAGCAGTACTTC

V: TRBV6-1
size: once
J: TRBJ2-7
D: TRBD2
CDR3: CASSGWTSGPTYEQYF
DNA: TGTGCCAGCAGTGGATGGACTAGCGGGCCGACCTACGAGCAGTACTTC

V: TRBV11-3
size: once
J: TRBJ1-2
D: TRBD1
CDR3: CASSHSGTGGLYGYTF
DNA: TGTGCCAGCAGTCACAGCGGGACAGGAGGACTCTATGGCTACACCTTC

V: TRBV7-2
size: few
J: TRBJ2-4
D: NA
CDR3: CASSLCREAENIQYF
DNA: TGTGCCAGCAGCTTGTGTAGGGAGGCAGAAAACATTCAGTACTTC

V: TRBV30
size: NA
J: TRBJ1-2
D: TRBD1
CDR3: CAWRRLRDREYGYTF
DNA: TGTGCCTGGAGACGACTTCGGGACAGGGAGTATGGCTACACCTTC

V: TRBV27
size: NA
J: TRBJ1-1
D: TRBD1
CDR3: CASSLVSHRGSTEAFF
DNA: TGTGCCAGCAGTTTAGTATCCCACAGGGGTAGCACTGAAGCTTTCTTT

V: TRBV5-1
size: NA
J: TRBJ1-2
D: TRBD1
CDR3: CASSLVHTGDRRLTSNYGYTF
DNA: TGCGCCAGCAGCTTGGTTCACACCGGGGACAGGCGCCTTACGAGCAACTATGGCTACACCTTC

V: TRBV6-5
size: NA
J: TRBJ1-5
D: TRBD1
CDR3: CASSAQGYQPQHF
DNA: TGTGCCAGCAGCGCACAGGGGTATCAGCCCCAGCATTTT

V: TRBV14
size: NA
J: TRBJ2-7
D: TRBD1
CDR3: CASSHLGTGGFRYPAYEQYF
DNA: TGTGCCAGCAGCCATCTGGGGACAGGGGGCTTTCGGTACCCAGCCTACGAGCAGTACTTC

V: TRBV5-1
size: NA
J: TRBJ2-1
D: NA
CDR3: CASSRLARGLGFF
DNA: TGCGCCAGCAGCCGGCTAGCGAGGGGCCTGGGGTTCTTC

V: TRBV21-1
size: NA
J: TRBJ1-3
D: NA
CDR3: CASSRMDSSGNTIYF
DNA: TGTGCCAGCAGCAGGATGGACTCCTCTGGAAACACCATATATTTT

V: TRBV18
size: NA
J: TRBJ1-6
D: NA
CDR3: CASSPPYVLEGSYDSPLHF
DNA: TGTGCCAGCTCACCACCTTATGTGTTGGAGGGCTCGTATGATTCACCCCTCCACTTT

V: TRBV9
size: NA
J: TRBJ1-1
D: NA
CDR3: CASSVGGRTEAFF
DNA: TGTGCCAGCAGCGTAGGAGGGAGGACTGAAGCTTTCTTT

V: TRBV27
size: NA
J: TRBJ1-1
D: TRBD1
CDR3: CASLRQGAWRTEAFF
DNA: TGTGCCAGCCTTAGACAGGGGGCTTGGAGGACTGAAGCTTTCTTT

V: TRBV27
size: NA
J: TRBJ1-2
D: NA
CDR3: CASTPQGGDYGYTF
DNA: TGTGCCAGCACACCGCAGGGAGGGGACTATGGCTACACCTTC

V: TRBV4-3
size: NA
J: TRBJ1-2
D: NA
CDR3: CASSQGGPDKDNYGYTF
DNA: TGCGCCAGCAGCCAAGGGGGCCCAGATAAAGATAACTATGGCTACACCTTC

V: TRBV5-4
size: NA
J: TRBJ2-3
D: TRBD2
CDR3: CASSLRLAGGPSTDTQYF
DNA: TGTGCCAGCAGCTTGCGACTAGCGGGGGGGCCGTCCACAGATACGCAGTATTTT

V: TRBV29-1
size: once
J: TRBJ2-5
D: NA
CDR3: CSCILPGQAWETQYF
DNA: TGCAGCTGCATACTGCCAGGTCAGGCGTGGGAGACCCAGTACTTC